Following are 27 T cell receptor beta chains from one sample sequenced in a study of cytomegalovirus exposure and HLA in healthy donors. The PCR used 60 Vbeta and 13 Jbeta primers. Profiling relied on immunoSEQ multiplex PCR, and the TCRdb table lists in-frame clones only, not all of them. The sample holds roughly 200,000 clones; around 82% are singletons and the top ten take 5.7%. Material: PBMCs. These receptors all come from a man aged 35-49 years in good health and CMV-seronegative.

V and J are TRBV2 and TRBJ2-3; 9 bases map to TRBD2. CDR3 length: 15 residues. V dropped 4 bases and J dropped 5; count of bases not matched to a gene: 7. CDR1 is SNHLY and CDR2 is FYNNEI in the germline V gene. The DNA of the CDR3 is TGTGCCAGCAGTGCACTAGCGGGCGGGGGAGATACGCAGTATTTT. Its translation: CASSALAGGGDTQYF.

The CDR3 DNA reads TGTGCCAGCAGCTCTACAGGGAGCTCCTACAATGAGCAGTTCTTC. Protein: CASSSTGSSYNEQFF. The V gene is TRBV7-7, the J gene TRBJ2-1, with D perhaps TRBD1 (6 bases). The CDR3 has 15 amino acids. Germline assignment: CDR1 SSHAT and CDR2 FNYEAQ (reference sequence). The V and J ends lost 4 bases and 0 bases respectively, with 10 bases between them.

The J gene is TRBJ2-7, the V gene TRBV29-1; D possibly corresponds to TRBD1 (5 bases). The CDR3 has 14 residues. The V gene's germline CDR1 is SQVTM and CDR2 ANQGSEA. Trimming pared 1 base from V and 0 bases from J, leaving 10 bases between. As DNA, the CDR3 is TGCAGCGTTGAAGGTGAGGACACCTCCTACGAGCAGTACTTC. This encodes CSVEGEDTSYEQYF.

The J gene is TRBJ2-7, the V gene TRBV2, with a possible D match to TRBD1 (5 bases). Trimming stripped 3 bases from V and 4 bases from J, with 13 bases between. The CDR3 consists of 14 residues. Germline-derived CDR1 and CDR2 are SNHLY and FYNNEI. The DNA of the CDR3 is TGTGCCAGCAGTGAGAAAGGCAGGGTATACGAGCAGTACTTC. Translated, it gives CASSEKGRVYEQYF. The full variable domain, rest sourced from reference TRBV2 and TRBJ2-7, is EPEVTQTPSHQVTQMGQEVILRCVPISNHLYFYWYRQILGQKVEFLVSFYNNEISEKSEIFDDQFSVERPDGSNFTLKIRSTKLEDSAMYFCASSEKGRVYEQYFGPGTRLTVT.

A single count supports this clone. The V gene is TRBV25-1, the J gene TRBJ1-1; TRBD1 matches 8 bases. CDR3 length: 15 residues. The germline CDR1 and CDR2 sequences are MGHDK and SYGVNS. V was clipped by 4 bases and J by 1 base; unmatched bases: 5. The CDR3 nucleotides read TGTGCCAGCAGTGCCAGTGGGACAGGGAACACTGAAGCTTTCTTT. The encoded protein is CASSASGTGNTEAFF.

This clone was seen once. The rearrangement joins TRBV29-1 to TRBJ1-2, with D perhaps matching TRBD1 (6 bases). Germline CDR1 is SQVTM and CDR2 is ANQGSEA. CDR3 length: 11 amino acids. Trimming removed 1 base from V and 6 bases from J, with 6 bases in between. The CDR3 spells CSVEGGHGYTF. The CDR3 nucleotides are TGCAGCGTTGAAGGGGGGCATGGCTACACCTTC.

The gene calls are TRBV11-1 and TRBJ1-5, with D possibly matching TRBD1 (6 bases). Germline V gene lookup returns CDR1 SGHAT and CDR2 FQDESV (reference sequence). The germline V and J ends were trimmed by 2 bases and 6 bases, with 11 bases remaining between them. The CDR3 contains 14 residues. CDR3 DNA: TGTGCCAGCAGCTTATTTCCAGGGGCTCAGCCCCAGCATTTT. It is translated as CASSLFPGAQPQHF. The full variable domain, in which reference TRBV11-1 and TRBJ1-5 provide the parts outside the CDR3, is EAEVAQSPRYKITEKSQAVAFWCDPISGHATLYWYRQILGQGPELLVQFQDESVVDDSQLPKDRFSAERLKGVDSTLKIQPAELGDSAMYLCASSLFPGAQPQHFGDGTRLSIL.

The V and J genes are TRBV4-3 and TRBJ1-1; TRBD1 matches at 9 bases. The germline V gene encodes CDR1 LGHNA and CDR2 YSLEER. The CDR3 extends over 15 amino acids. The ends lost 1 base at V and 5 bases at J; junction bases unmatched: 5. The DNA of the CDR3 is TGCGCCAGCAGCCAAGTGACAGGGGGGGGGACTGAAGCTTTCTTT. Protein sequence: CASSQVTGGGTEAFF.

The DNA for the CDR3 is TGTGCCAGCAGTGACCAGGCAGATACGCAGTATTTT. Its protein product is CASSDQADTQYF. The genes are TRBV6-4 and TRBJ2-3; unclear D gene. The CDR3 spans 12 residues. Germline CDR1 reads MRHNA; CDR2 reads SNTAGT. V was clipped by 2 bases and J by 4 bases, with 4 bases between them.

The rearrangement joins TRBV19 to TRBJ2-7, with 9 bases matching TRBD1. With V trimmed by 4 bases and J by 3 bases, 10 bases remained unmatched. The CDR3 loop spans 16 amino acids. Germline CDR1 LNHDA, CDR2 SQIVND (reference sequence). CDR3 residues: CASSTYDGQGIYEQYF. Written as DNA, the CDR3 is TGTGCCAGTAGTACCTACGACGGACAGGGGATCTACGAGCAGTACTTC.

The rearrangement links TRBV2 to TRBJ2-2, with TRBD1 identical over 8 bases. The junction had 3 bases not matched to a gene; V was cut back by 4 bases and J by 5 bases. This CDR3 is 14 amino acids long. CDR1 and CDR2 from the germline V gene are SNHLY and FYNNEI. The chain's CDR3 is CASSGTGRTGELFF. In nucleotides, the CDR3 is TGTGCCAGCAGTGGGACAGGGAGAACCGGGGAGCTGTTTTTT. The full variable domain, its missing parts supplied by reference TRBV2 and TRBJ2-2, is EPEVTQTPSHQVTQMGQEVILRCVPISNHLYFYWYRQILGQKVEFLVSFYNNEISEKSEIFDDQFSVERPDGSNFTLKIRSTKLEDSAMYFCASSGTGRTGELFFGEGSRLTVL.

V gene TRBV5-1 combines with J gene TRBJ1-1; 7 positions match TRBD1. V shed 1 base and J 1 base; nucleotides not matched to a gene: 10. CDR3 length equals 17 residues. Germline V gene sequence: CDR1 SGHRS, CDR2 YFSETQ. The CDR3, as DNA: TGCGCCAGCAGCTTGTCCGGACAGGTATTAAGGAACACTGAAGCTTTCTTT. Translating gives CASSLSGQVLRNTEAFF.

The rearrangement links TRBV7-6 to TRBJ1-6; D is perhaps TRBD1 (5 bases). The CDR3 runs to 18 residues. Looked up from germline, CDR1 is SGHVS and CDR2 is FNYEAQ. V lost 5 bases, J lost 0 bases, and 17 bases lay in between. CDR3 region: CASSREHTGGSYNSPLHF. The CDR3 DNA follows: TGTGCCAGCAGCCGAGAGCACACCGGGGGCTCCTATAATTCACCCCTCCACTTT.

This chain connects TRBV19 to TRBJ2-5, with TRBD2 identical over 11 bases. V was pared by 4 bases and J by 0 bases, with 7 bases of the junction left unmatched. The CDR3 sequence is 17 residues long. Germline-derived CDR1 and CDR2 are LNHDA and SQIVND (reference sequence). Here the CDR3 reads CASSNRRLAGNQETQYF. DNA of the CDR3: TGTGCCAGTAGTAATAGGAGACTAGCGGGGAACCAAGAGACCCAGTACTTC.

This chain joins TRBV29-1 and TRBJ2-1; D possibly corresponds to TRBD1 (6 bases). CDR1 is SQVTM, CDR2 ANQGSEA, per germline. Trimming shortened V by 6 bases and J by 0 bases, and 9 bases separated the two germline ends. The CDR3 sequence is 13 residues long. DNA for the CDR3: TGCAGCGTCAGGGGAAACTCCTACAATGAGCAGTTCTTC. This gives the protein CSVRGNSYNEQFF.

This chain uses TRBV11-2 with TRBJ2-3; 12 bases are shared with TRBD2. The CDR3 is made up of 15 amino acids. Germline assignment: CDR1 SGHAT and CDR2 FQNNGV. V trimming: 5 bases; J trimming: 4 bases; junction bases outside the gene matches: 4. This CDR3 reads CASSPSGGAADTQYF. CDR3 coding DNA: TGTGCCAGCAGCCCTAGCGGGGGGGCCGCAGATACGCAGTATTTT.

The chain combines TRBV6-4 with TRBJ2-1; D is possibly TRBD2 (5 bases). V was clipped by 4 bases and J by 4 bases, with 8 bases between them. The germline gives CDR1 MRHNA, CDR2 SNTAGT. The CDR3 is made up of 13 amino acids. DNA of the CDR3: TGTGCCAGCAGTGGGACTGATTACAATGAGCAGTTCTTC. This gives the protein CASSGTDYNEQFF.

The chain uses TRBV6-1 and TRBJ2-5, with D tentatively TRBD2 (7 bases). The germline V gene encodes CDR1 MNHNS and CDR2 SASEGT. The CDR3 is 18 residues long. V gave up 1 base and J gave up 6 bases, with 24 bases separating them. CDR3 coding DNA: TGTGCCAGCAGTGAAGAAGAGGCGCCGCGCGGGGGCGGAAAGACCCAGTACTTC. Translation: CASSEEEAPRGGGKTQYF.

The genes are TRBV4-1 and TRBJ2-5; TRBD2 agrees at 7 bases. V gave up 0 bases and J gave up 4 bases; unmatched junction bases: 11. This CDR3 is 17 amino acids long. CDR1 is MGHRA and CDR2 is YSYEKL in the germline V gene. CDR3 nucleotide sequence: TGCGCCAGCAGCCAAGAGCCCCCCCGCGGGAGTAGAGAGACCCAGTACTTC. Amino acid sequence: CASSQEPPRGSRETQYF.

This clone was seen a single time. This chain uses TRBV30 with TRBJ2-6, with a tentative D call TRBD2 (7 bases). There are 16 residues in the CDR3. Trimming cost V 2 bases and J 0 bases, with 11 bases left between them. CDR1 is GTSNPN, CDR2 SVGIG, per germline (reference sequence). CDR3 DNA sequence: TGTGCCTGGAGTAGGGGGGGACTCTCTGGGGCCAACGTCCTGACTTTC. Amino acid sequence: CAWSRGGLSGANVLTF.

This chain connects TRBV19 to TRBJ2-3; 7 nucleotides align to TRBD1. The CDR3 covers 16 residues. The V segment lost 5 bases and the J segment 5 bases; nucleotides outside the gene matches: 13. From germline, CDR1 is LNHDA and CDR2 SQIVND (reference sequence). The CDR3 is CASSADRASRGDTQYF. The CDR3 DNA reads as TGTGCCAGTAGTGCAGACAGGGCATCGCGCGGAGATACGCAGTATTTT.

This sequence joins TRBV9 and TRBJ1-6; TRBD1 matches at 8 bases. J lost 0 bases, V lost 0 bases, and 8 bases had no gene match. Per the germline V gene, CDR1 is SGDLS and CDR2 is YYNGEE. This CDR3 is built from 19 residues. CDR3 sequence: CASSVGDRTGISYNSPLHF. DNA for the CDR3: TGTGCCAGCAGCGTAGGGGACCGGACAGGGATCTCCTATAATTCACCCCTCCACTTT.

The genes are TRBV6-1 and TRBJ1-2, with 8 bases matching TRBD1. The ends lost 4 bases at V and 2 bases at J; junction bases unmatched: 6. Germline assignment: CDR1 MNHNS and CDR2 SASEGT. This CDR3 is built from 15 residues. In DNA form, the CDR3 reads TGTGCCAGCAGTGGACAGGGGAAACCAAACTATGGCTACACCTTC. It is translated as CASSGQGKPNYGYTF.

This chain uses TRBV7-6 with TRBJ2-3, with 8 bases identical to TRBD1. Trimming removed 5 bases from V and 0 bases from J; junction bases left unmatched: 4. CDR1 and CDR2 (germline): SGHVS, FNYEAQ. The CDR3 consists of 15 residues. The CDR3 sequence is CASSQGAVSTDTQYF. Written as DNA, the CDR3 is TGTGCCAGCAGCCAGGGGGCCGTCAGCACAGATACGCAGTATTTT.

The chain couples TRBV7-9 to TRBJ1-1; 10 nucleotides align to TRBD1. Germline V gives CDR1 SEHNR, CDR2 FQNEAQ (reference sequence). The junction had 10 bases not matched to a gene; V was cut back by 5 bases and J by 1 base. The CDR3 is made up of 17 amino acids. CDR3 region: CASSVWTGGIGNTEAFF. The CDR3 DNA follows: TGTGCCAGCAGCGTATGGACAGGGGGTATCGGGAACACTGAAGCTTTCTTT.

The chain employs TRBV6-5 and TRBJ1-5; D unclear. The germline V gene has CDR1 MNHEY and CDR2 SVGAGI. CDR3 size: 13 residues. The V gene lost 6 bases and the J gene lost 2 bases, with 8 bases spanning the gap. CDR3 DNA: TGTGCCAGCAGGGCTTGGCGCAATCAGCCCCAGCATTTT. The encoded protein is CASRAWRNQPQHF.

The CDR3 here is CASSLVGGGNTEAFF. The DNA for the CDR3 is TGTGCCAGCAGCTTAGTTGGGGGGGGAAACACTGAAGCTTTCTTT. This chain joins TRBV7-9 and TRBJ1-1; D perhaps matches TRBD1 (5 bases). In germline, CDR1 is SEHNR, CDR2 FQNEAQ (reference sequence). The CDR3 runs 15 residues. Trimming removed 1 base at V and 2 bases at J, with 11 bases between.